This T cell receptor beta chain is from a study of memory CD4+ T cells and cytomegalovirus serostatus. The CDR3 loop spans 15 amino acids. Germline trimming cut 4 bases from V and 3 bases from J; bases unmatched to any gene: 10. Germline CDR1 is SGHRS and CDR2 is YFSETQ. Generated by immunoSEQ multiplex PCR, the TCRdb table keeps only in-frame clones and is missing some. The table lists tens of thousands of clones, 77% of them singletons, with about 1% in the top ten. This clone was detected only a few times. The sort gate was single viable CD3+CD4+CD8-CD45RO+ cells for memory CD4+ T cells. This sequence was found in an adult in good health and CMV-seronegative. Sequences were obtained from memory CD4+ T cells from blood. The chain combines TRBV5-1 with TRBJ2-7; 7 bases match TRBD1. The CDR3 loop is CASSIGTDLRYEQYF. CDR3 bases: TGCGCCAGCAGCATCGGGACAGATTTACGCTACGAGCAGTACTTC.